The clone carrying this T cell receptor beta chain was recorded many times. Its antigen is unknown. The record originates from a study of T cells after yellow fever vaccination. About the study: The SMART-Seq v4 Ultra Low Input method served to prepare the low-cell-number fractions.

Trimming cost V 2 bases and J 6 bases; bases outside gene matches: 13. The CDR3 runs 17 residues. Per germline, CDR1 SQVTM and CDR2 ANQGSEA. General study findings and limits: Only a small proportion of the clonotypes turned up in both the CD4 and the CD8 compartments, likely arising from convergent recombination. Compared with primary, the secondary response was weaker and peaked at day 5, not 15. The booster response re-showed most primary clones: 96% CD4, over 80% CD8.

TCRdb redid the calling of the 5' RACE reads with MiXCR, one entry per CDR3 protein. The sample carries under 30,000 distinct CDR3 sequences, less than 5.5% recorded once. This rearrangement joins TRBV29-1 to TRBJ2-1; 10 positions agree with TRBD1. This receptor was taken from a man between 25 and 39 years old who received the YFV17D yellow fever vaccine. Sample: CD8+ T cells sorted from PBMCs, taken 10 days after the yellow fever booster vaccination. In DNA form, the CDR3 reads TGCAGCGTTGAATCACCGACCGGGACAGGGGCGATCAATGAGCAGTTCTTC. Its translation is CSVESPTGTGAINEQFF.